One and the same sample provided the 14 T cell receptor beta chains below, sequenced in a study of CD8 T cells in ankylosing spondylitis. Each CDR3 protein is one row after TCRdb ran MiXCR on the 5' RACE reads. The table records 200,000 to 300,000 distinct CDR3 sequences, around 10% of them present only once. The sequencing sample was made of blood, either unsorted or a sorted T cell fraction (not recorded which). The receptors derive from a male donor with ankylosing spondylitis or in good health (not recorded which).

This clonotype was detected ten times or more. This chain uses TRBV7-9 with TRBJ1-1; tentatively, D is TRBD1 (6 bases). The germline gives CDR1 SEHNR, CDR2 FQNEAQ (reference sequence). V lost 6 bases and J 5 bases, leaving 13 bases between the germline ends. CDR3 length: 13 residues. In nucleotides, the CDR3 is TGTGCCAGCAGGCTTCAGGGACATACTGAAGCTTTCTTT. It encodes CASRLQGHTEAFF.

The chain joins TRBV15 to TRBJ2-4; perhaps TRBD2 as D (7 bases). Germline lookup yields CDR1 LNHNV and CDR2 YYDKDF (reference sequence). The CDR3 length is 19 residues. The V end was cut by 5 bases, the J end by 4 bases, with 27 bases between. As DNA, the CDR3 is TGTGCCACCAGCCCTACCCGGGGGGCAGGGAGAGGGAAAAAAAACATTCAGTACTTC. It translates to CATSPTRGAGRGKKNIQYF.

This clonotype was recorded at least ten times. V gene TRBV9 combines with J gene TRBJ2-2; D gene uncertain. The CDR3 sequence is 13 residues long. The V end lost 4 bases, the J end lost 8 bases, and 12 bases lay between the germline ends. In germline, CDR1 is SGDLS, CDR2 YYNGEE. The chain's CDR3 is CASSRTTSGELFF. For the CDR3, the DNA is TGTGCCAGCAGCAGGACCACTTCGGGGGAGCTGTTTTTT.

This clonotype was counted many times. The V gene is TRBV12-3 or TRBV12-4, the J gene TRBJ1-2; no definite D call. CDR3 length equals 13 residues. With 6 bases removed from V and 5 bases from J, the gap between germline ends came to 13 bases. The CDR3 is CASSLSRRYGYTF. CDR3 DNA sequence: TGTGCCAGCAGCCTCAGTAGACGGTATGGCTACACCTTC.

Many counts were recorded for this clonotype. The J gene is TRBJ2-3, the V gene TRBV6-1; 10 bases are shared with TRBD2. The CDR3 covers 15 residues. From germline, CDR1 is MNHNS and CDR2 SASEGT. V was clipped by 5 bases and J by 2 bases; unmatched bases: 4. The CDR3 bases are TGTGCCAGCAGTCCCGGGACTAGCGACACAGATACGCAGTATTTT. Translation gives CASSPGTSDTDTQYF.

The sample holds a few counts of this clonotype. The rearrangement uses TRBV28 and TRBJ2-3; TRBD2 agrees at 16 bases. This CDR3 contains 17 residues. The J segment lost 5 bases and the V segment lost 5 bases, leaving 7 bases of the junction unmatched. Germline assignment: CDR1 MDHEN and CDR2 SYDVKM. The CDR3 protein is CASSPGTSGRGEDTQYF. CDR3 DNA sequence: TGTGCCAGCAGTCCCGGGACTAGCGGGAGGGGGGAAGATACGCAGTATTTT.

The table lists this clonotype with many counts. The rearrangement uses TRBV29-1 and TRBJ2-7; tentatively, D is TRBD1 (6 bases). The CDR3 sequence is 12 residues long. The germline CDR1 and CDR2 sequences are SQVTM and ANQGSEA. The V end was cut by 8 bases, the J end by 0 bases, with 11 bases between. The CDR3 is CSSRDNSYEQYF. CDR3 coding DNA: TGCAGCAGCCGGGACAACTCCTACGAGCAGTACTTC.

This clonotype was found a few times. The chain recombines TRBV10-2 with TRBJ2-4; D unclear. CDR3 length equals 14 residues. The V end lost 2 bases, the J end lost 1 base, and 6 bases lay between the germline ends. Germline values: CDR1 WSHSY, CDR2 SAAADI. In nucleotides, the CDR3 is TGCGCCAGCAGTGAGAGGCTGGCCAAAAACATTCAGTACTTC. It codes for CASSERLAKNIQYF.

This clonotype was detected ten times or more. The chain recombines TRBV7-6 with TRBJ2-7; 9 bases line up with TRBD2. Looked up from germline, CDR1 is SGHVS and CDR2 is FNYEAQ. J lost 5 bases, V lost 7 bases, and 9 bases had no gene match. The CDR3 covers 14 residues. The chain's CDR3 is CASKPGLAFNEQYF. The CDR3 DNA is TGTGCCAGCAAGCCTGGACTAGCGTTCAACGAGCAGTACTTC.

This clonotype has ten or more counts. The gene calls are TRBV20-1 and TRBJ2-5, with a tentative D call TRBD2 (5 bases). The V gene lost 3 bases and the J gene lost 1 base, with 9 bases spanning the gap. The CDR3 contains 13 residues. Per germline, CDR1 DFQATT and CDR2 SNEGSKA (reference sequence). The CDR3 sequence is CSASNGVQETQYF. Here the CDR3 DNA reads TGCAGTGCTAGTAACGGGGTCCAAGAGACCCAGTACTTC.

This clonotype appeared a few times. The chain joins TRBV12-3 or TRBV12-4 to TRBJ2-3, with unresolved D. Trimming left V 3 bases short and J 0 bases short, with 7 bases between. The CDR3 contains 14 residues. CDR3 residues: CASSFRLSTDTQYF. CDR3 coding DNA: TGTGCCAGCAGTTTCCGATTGAGCACAGATACGCAGTATTTT.

This clonotype was counted at least ten times. The chain couples TRBV12-3 or TRBV12-4 to TRBJ1-1; a possible D gene is TRBD1 (6 bases). V dropped 6 bases and J dropped 1 base, with 12 bases sitting between them. This CDR3 region has 14 residues. The CDR3 DNA reads as TGTGCCAGCAGCAAACAGGGACCGAACACTGAAGCTTTCTTT. This translates into CASSKQGPNTEAFF.

The genes are TRBV25-1 and TRBJ2-1; D might be TRBD2 (5 bases). Trimming took 6 bases from V and 4 from J, leaving 22 bases between them. This CDR3 contains 17 residues. CDR1 and CDR2 from the germline V gene are MGHDK and SYGVNS. DNA for the CDR3: TGTGCCAGCAGCCGCAGAGTGGCGGGTGAAGCATACAATGAGCAGTTCTTC. This sequence encodes CASSRRVAGEAYNEQFF.

This clonotype was found many times. The CDR3 region is CAIGSRPEGEYEQYF. CDR3 coding DNA: TGTGCCATCGGGTCCAGGCCCGAAGGAGAATACGAGCAGTACTTC. This chain uses TRBV10-3 with TRBJ2-7; D gene uncertain. The CDR3 contains 15 residues. Germline assignment: CDR1 ENHRY and CDR2 SYGVKD. Trimming stripped 8 bases from V and 4 bases from J, with 21 bases between.